This T cell receptor (beta chain) was identified in a study of T-cell memory formation after mild COVID-19. Germline lookup yields CDR1 SGHTA and CDR2 FQGNSA. V lost 1 base to trimming and J lost 4 bases; unmatched junction nucleotides: 4. The CDR3 runs to 15 residues. This clonotype was detected only a few times. TCRdb itself ran the 5' RACE reads through MiXCR, one entry per CDR3 protein. The table includes fewer than 250,000 distinct CDR3 sequences, around 25% detected once. The chain has TRBV7-2 and TRBJ2-5; 9 bases align to TRBD2. This clonotype originated in an adult woman who had mild COVID-19 (a few samples of this study predate the infection). Cell type and time point are not known. The sample was PBMCs or a T cell subset sorted from them (not recorded which). CDR3 residues: CASSLGGTSRETQYF. CDR3 DNA sequence: TGTGCCAGCAGCTTAGGAGGGACTAGCAGAGAGACCCAGTACTTC.